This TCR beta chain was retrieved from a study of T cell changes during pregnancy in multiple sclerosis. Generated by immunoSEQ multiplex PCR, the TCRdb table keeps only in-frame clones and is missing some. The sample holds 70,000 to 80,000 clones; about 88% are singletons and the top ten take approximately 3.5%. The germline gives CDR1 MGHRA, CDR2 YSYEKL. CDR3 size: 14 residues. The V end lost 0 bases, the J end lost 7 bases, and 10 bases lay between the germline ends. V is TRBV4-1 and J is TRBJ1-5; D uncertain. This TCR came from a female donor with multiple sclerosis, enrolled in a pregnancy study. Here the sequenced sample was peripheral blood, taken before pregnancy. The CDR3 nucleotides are TGCGCCAGCAGCCAAGAGGAGGTCCGCCAGCCCCAGCATTTT. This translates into CASSQEEVRQPQHF.